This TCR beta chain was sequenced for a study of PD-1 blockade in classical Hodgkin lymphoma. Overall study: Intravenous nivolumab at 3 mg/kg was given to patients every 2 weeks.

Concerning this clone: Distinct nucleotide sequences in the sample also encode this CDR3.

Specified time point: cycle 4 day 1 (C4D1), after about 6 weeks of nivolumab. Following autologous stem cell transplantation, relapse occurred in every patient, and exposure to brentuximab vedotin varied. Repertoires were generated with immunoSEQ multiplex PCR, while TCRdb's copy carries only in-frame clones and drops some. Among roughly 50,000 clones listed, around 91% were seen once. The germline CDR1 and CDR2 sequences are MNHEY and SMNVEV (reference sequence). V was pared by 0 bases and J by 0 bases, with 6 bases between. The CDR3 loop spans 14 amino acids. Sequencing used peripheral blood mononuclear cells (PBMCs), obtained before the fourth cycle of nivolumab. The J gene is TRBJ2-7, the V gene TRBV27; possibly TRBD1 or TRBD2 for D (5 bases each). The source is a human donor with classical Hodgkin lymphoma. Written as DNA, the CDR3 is TGTGCCAGCAGTTTATCCGGGGCCTCCTACGAGCAGTACTTC. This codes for CASSLSGASYEQYF.